This T cell receptor (beta chain) was found in a study of blood T cell repertoires in COVID-19. Data came from immunoSEQ multiplex PCR; TCRdb stores just in-frame clones and leaves some out. The sample shows a few hundred thousand clones, nearly 90% of them seen only once. The trim removed 7 bases at V and 4 bases at J, leaving 6 bases unmatched. The length of the CDR3 is 14 residues. The germline CDR1 and CDR2 sequences are SGHNT and YENEEA. This TCR came from a woman aged 45-60 years who had been exposed to COVID-19. This rearrangement joins TRBV11-3 to TRBJ1-1; 10 nucleotides line up with TRBD1. The sample consisted of PBMCs or T cells enriched from blood (not recorded which). CDR3 region: CASKRQGASTEAFF. As DNA, the CDR3 is TGTGCCAGCAAACGACAGGGGGCGAGCACTGAAGCTTTCTTT.